This T cell receptor beta chain emerged from a study of vaccination and CD4 T cells after COVID-19. Looking at the study overall: Vaccination of participants consisted of two doses of either BNT162b2 or mRNA-1273 vaccine.

Treatment: 10-day PBMC culture with coronavirus spike peptide pools or control peptides (ViraFEST assay). TCR sequencing followed the expansion of antigen-specific T cells with peptide pools in ViraFEST. There are 18 residues in the CDR3. Germline V CDR1 and CDR2: MNHNS, SASEGT. V shed 7 bases and J 5 bases; nucleotides not matched to a gene: 18. Cultured CD4+ T-cell DNA underwent Oncomine TCR Beta short-read sequencing. TCRdb reprocessed the PCR reads with MiXCR, giving one entry per CDR3 protein. The table shows about 20,000 distinct CDR3 sequences, with 50% occurring only once. Worth noting for this clonotype: Its cognate antigen is unknown.

Sequenced input: CD4+ T cells from blood, cultured in vitro. This sequence joins TRBV6-1 and TRBJ1-2; the match to TRBD1 covers 11 bases. This sequence was found in a human donor who had recovered from COVID-19. CDR3: CASTLVGQGAVFVYGYTF. For the CDR3, the DNA is TGTGCCAGCACTCTGGTCGGACAGGGGGCGGTTTTCGTTTATGGCTACACCTTC.